This T cell receptor beta chain emerged from a study of regulatory T cells in long-lasting Graves disease (dated by TCRdb to the early 2020s). Concerning the study at large: Persistent Graves' disease was defined as persistently positive TSH receptor autoantibodies together with antithyroid drug treatment for over 5 years. Persistent Graves' disease patients were compared with newly diagnosed Graves' disease patients by peripheral blood TCR sequencing and RNA sequencing. The study took place in China and was registered as a clinical trial. TCR sequencing covered roughly 13 persistent and approximately 20 newly diagnosed Graves' disease patients, 33 samples in total. On average, persistent Graves' disease patients in the clinical cohort had been on antithyroid drugs for around 9.5 years.

What the work shows at the level of the full study, not this receptor alone: A larger number of public clonotypes was shared among persistent patients (over 2,500) than among newly diagnosed patients (roughly 930). As a limitation, the authors acknowledged that the small sample size may reduce accuracy. Persistent disease showed preferential use of TRBV28, TRBJ1-2 and TRBJ2-5, whereas newly diagnosed disease favored TRBV20-1 and TRBJ2-1. Sequencing and analysis were limited to the TCR beta chain. Because the primary lesion, thyroid tissue, could not be accessed, the study looked at peripheral blood alone. Compared with newly diagnosed patients, persistent Graves' disease patients had lower TCR Shannon entropy and fewer highly expanded clones, which suggests clonal expansion.

Interpreted using the paper, the time point label stands for: persistent/refractory GD, antithyroid drugs over 5 years with positive TRAb. For both TCR sequencing and RNA sequencing, RNA was extracted from PBMCs using TRIzol. The diagnosis of Graves' disease was made according to American Thyroid Association guidelines. Recruitment of patients was carried out at an endocrinology department in Xi'an, China. From each patient, approximately 10 milliliters of peripheral blood was collected into an EDTA anticoagulant tube. Ficoll Paque Plus density gradient separation was used to isolate PBMCs, and no further T cell sorting was done. RNA quality was checked with an Agilent 2100 Bioanalyzer and agarose gel, and concentration with a NanoDrop 2000. This clonotype was detected ten times or more. The antigen this receptor binds is unknown. Base qualities are not at hand, and no much larger clone is one base apart.

The germline V gene specifies MDHEN as CDR1 and SYDVKM as CDR2. The CDR3 measures 16 amino acids from cysteine to phenylalanine. Only the CDR3 region is kept as DNA, spanning 48 bases read in frame from base 1. Trimmed from V: 6 bases; trimmed from J: 6 bases; junction bases lacking a gene match: 9. Receptor amplification or capture employed multiplex PCR. TCRdb shows the sequencer as Illumina HiSeq 4000. iRepertoire HTBI primers and Arm-PCR amplification of CDR3 regions were used to construct TCR beta libraries. PCR products were gel purified before sequencing. The authors processed their data as follows. A total of some 60 TRBV and approximately 15 TRBJ segments were identified across samples and were used for gene usage analysis of CDR3 amino acid clonotypes. COPE and FqMerger were used to merge filtered high-quality paired reads into contigs. BLAST was used to align contigs to the IMGT TRBV, TRBD and TRBJ reference genes, and CDR3 was defined following IMGT. Highly expanded clones were defined as clonotypes with a frequency above 0.1%. Shannon entropy was used to measure repertoire diversity, and the Gini coefficient was used to measure V-J evenness. A clonotype was considered public if more than one individual shared it. The public reads were run again by TCRdb, first through fastp at Q25 and then through MiXCR, and only productive beta chains were kept. Each CDR3 protein gets just one entry, which takes the most common genes and DNA from the rows behind it. The V and J calls reflect TCRdb's pipeline rather than the authors' work. Counted in this sample were about 470,000 distinct CDR3 sequences; 20% to 25% of them appeared once. The ten largest clones capture roughly 7.1% of the sample.

The source material was peripheral blood mononuclear cells (PBMCs), sampled when the disease was refractory, from a patient treated with antithyroid drugs. The chain links TRBV28 with TRBJ2-4, with 12 bases matching TRBD2. The source is a female donor with Graves disease. This receptor carries the CDR3 CASRSGTSGSSNIQYF. Here is the DNA: TGTGCCAGCAGGTCCGGGACTAGCGGGTCCTCAAACATTCAGTACTTC.